The 30 T cell receptor beta chains reported below all come from one sample, sequenced in a study of cytotoxic CD8 clonotypes in ibrutinib-treated CLL. Libraries were prepared by immunoSEQ multiplex PCR; TCRdb keeps only in-frame clonotypes and omits some of them. The table records approximately 200,000 clones, over 55% of them present only once. The source was PBMCs, collected after 24 months of ibrutinib treatment. Receptors originate from a human donor with chronic lymphocytic leukemia.

V usage is TRBV27 and J usage is TRBJ2-2; D is uncertain. V gave up 2 bases and J gave up 7 bases, with 8 bases separating them. Germline V gene lookup returns CDR1 MNHEY and CDR2 SMNVEV (reference sequence). This CDR3 has 13 residues. The CDR3 sequence is CASSLPLVGELFF. In DNA, the CDR3 is TGTGCCAGCAGTTTACCTTTGGTCGGGGAGCTGTTTTTT.

This clone was seen a handful of times. V usage is TRBV4-3 and J usage is TRBJ1-4, with D hard to call. The CDR3 is 14 residues long. Germline V gene data show CDR1 as LGHNA and CDR2 as YSLEER. Trimming took off 1 base at V and 4 bases at J, with 7 bases between the two ends. The CDR3 sequence is CASSQVMDNEKLFF. CDR3 in DNA: TGCGCCAGCAGCCAAGTGATGGATAATGAAAAACTGTTTTTT.

The chain is built from TRBV10-3 and TRBJ1-2; weak D call: TRBD1 (5 bases). The CDR3 contains 15 residues. From germline, CDR1 is ENHRY and CDR2 SYGVKD. Trimming left V 2 bases short and J 2 bases short, with 12 bases between. This CDR3 reads CAISEGSTGNYGYTF. CDR3 coding DNA: TGTGCCATCAGTGAGGGGTCAACAGGAAACTATGGCTACACCTTC.

V usage is TRBV29-1 and J usage is TRBJ1-2; maybe TRBD1 (5 bases). The CDR3 contains 13 residues. V was pared by 8 bases and J by 8 bases, with 21 bases between. CDR1 is SQVTM, CDR2 ANQGSEA, per germline. The CDR3 DNA is TGCAGCCATGAGACGGGGGAGCCGGGCGGCTACACCTTC. Translated: CSHETGEPGGYTF.

The J gene is TRBJ1-4, the V gene TRBV6-5; maybe TRBD1 (6 bases). Germline assignment: CDR1 MNHEY and CDR2 SVGAGI. Trimming removed 0 bases at V and 8 bases at J, with 16 bases between. The CDR3 has 16 residues. The CDR3 sequence is CASSYSSWAGEEKLFF. DNA for the CDR3: TGTGCCAGCAGTTACTCGAGTTGGGCAGGGGAGGAAAAACTGTTTTTT.

V is TRBV5-1 and J is TRBJ2-7; D unresolved. Germline lookup yields CDR1 SGHRS and CDR2 YFSETQ. V gave up 2 bases and J gave up 7 bases, with 13 bases separating them. The CDR3 runs 13 residues. The CDR3 DNA sequence: TGCGCCAGCAGCTTATTCCTCTCCGAGGAGCAGTACTTC. Protein: CASSLFLSEEQYF.

The genes are TRBV15 and TRBJ2-2, with 8 nucleotides matching TRBD1. The CDR3 extends over 14 amino acids. CDR1 LNHNV and CDR2 YYDKDF come from the germline V gene (reference sequence). J gave up 4 bases and V 5 bases, and 3 bases lay outside the gene matches. The CDR3 DNA follows: TGTGCCACCAGCCGCGGACAGGGCACCGGGGAGCTGTTTTTT. Amino acids: CATSRGQGTGELFF.

V is TRBV28 and J is TRBJ2-1; D ambiguous. CDR1 is MDHEN and CDR2 is SYDVKM in the germline V gene. The CDR3 sequence is 16 residues long. Trimming took off 4 bases at V and 9 bases at J, with 22 bases between the two ends. The CDR3 DNA follows: TGTGCCAGCAGTTCACACCTAACCGACCCGCGAGGTGAGCAGTTCTTC. Its translation is CASSSHLTDPRGEQFF.

V and J are TRBV29-1 and TRBJ2-2; possibly TRBD1 or TRBD2 for D (5 bases each). From germline, CDR1 is SQVTM and CDR2 ANQGSEA. The CDR3 covers 14 residues. V gave up 7 bases and J gave up 5 bases, with 17 bases separating them. CDR3 nucleotide sequence: TGCAGCGCGATGAGGGACCGTGGTACCGGGGAGCTGTTTTTT. Its translation is CSAMRDRGTGELFF.

This sequence joins TRBV28 and TRBJ2-7, with D possibly TRBD1 on 5 matching bases. Germline CDR1 is MDHEN and CDR2 is SYDVKM. Trimming removed 6 bases from V and 2 bases from J, with 11 bases in between. This CDR3 is built from 13 residues. This chain's CDR3 is CASRQTVPYEQYF. In DNA form, the CDR3 reads TGTGCCAGCAGACAGACAGTCCCCTACGAGCAGTACTTC.

The chain is built from TRBV18 and TRBJ1-5, with 9 bases aligning to TRBD1. This CDR3 comprises 14 residues. CDR1 is KGHSH, CDR2 LQKENI, per germline. J was trimmed by 5 bases and V by 3 bases; bases with no gene match: 2. CDR3 residues: CASSPGQGDQPQHF. CDR3 nucleotides: TGTGCCAGCTCACCGGGACAGGGTGATCAGCCCCAGCATTTT. The variable domain in full, completed from reference TRBV18 and TRBJ1-5, reads NAGVMQNPRHLVRRRGQEARLRCSPMKGHSHVYWYRQLPEEGLKFMVYLQKENIIDESGMPKERFSAEFPKEGPSILRIQQVVRGDSAAYFCASSPGQGDQPQHFGDGTRLSIL.

The CDR3 is CASSPTRNYGYTF. DNA for the CDR3: TGTGCCAGCAGTCCTACAAGAAACTATGGCTACACCTTC. The chain couples TRBV6-5 to TRBJ1-2; D is unresolved. The germline gives CDR1 MNHEY, CDR2 SVGAGI. The CDR3 extends over 13 amino acids. V was pared by 5 bases and J by 2 bases, with 9 bases between.

The J gene is TRBJ2-1, the V gene TRBV9, with 11 bases identical to TRBD2. V trimming: 0 bases; J trimming: 7 bases; junction bases outside the gene matches: 15. The germline gives CDR1 SGDLS, CDR2 YYNGEE. This CDR3 contains 19 residues. CDR3 sequence (DNA): TGTGCCAGCAGCGTAGTTGGACAGGGGCCGGGACTAGCGGATAATGAGCAGTTCTTC. It codes for CASSVVGQGPGLADNEQFF.

CDR3 residues: CASSLRQGNMRNQPQHF. DNA for the CDR3: TGTGCCAGCAGCTTGAGGCAGGGAAATATGCGCAATCAGCCCCAGCATTTT. J is TRBJ1-5 and V is TRBV5-6, with D perhaps matching TRBD1 (5 bases). The ends were cut back, 1 base at V and 2 bases at J, with 16 bases in the middle. CDR3 length equals 17 residues. CDR1 and CDR2 (germline): SGHDT, YYEEEE.

The chain joins TRBV25-1 to TRBJ2-5; the match to TRBD2 covers 12 bases. V trimming: 3 bases; J trimming: 2 bases; junction bases outside the gene matches: 7. The length of the CDR3 is 17 residues. The germline V gene has CDR1 MGHDK and CDR2 SYGVNS. The CDR3 reads CASSDRGLAGQQETQYF. CDR3 DNA sequence: TGTGCCAGCAGTGACCGGGGACTAGCGGGCCAACAAGAGACCCAGTACTTC.

The table lists this clone with a few counts. The chain has TRBV11-2 and TRBJ2-1; 7 bases are a match to TRBD2. There are 19 residues in the CDR3. V was clipped by 5 bases and J by 4 bases; unmatched bases: 20. Germline CDR1 SGHAT, CDR2 FQNNGV. The CDR3 coding sequence is TGTGCCAGCAGCCAGATTCGACGGTCTAGCGGAAGATCTTACAATGAGCAGTTCTTC. It encodes CASSQIRRSSGRSYNEQFF. Looking up the rest from reference TRBV11-2 and TRBJ2-1 gives the full variable domain: EAGVAQSPRYKIIEKRQSVAFWCNPISGHATLYWYQQILGQGPKLLIQFQNNGVVDDSQLPKDRFSAERLKGVDSTLKIQPAKLEDSAVYLCASSQIRRSSGRSYNEQFFGPGTRLTVL.

The rearrangement joins TRBV30 to TRBJ2-7; 8 nucleotides line up with TRBD1. This CDR3 is built from 13 residues. In germline, CDR1 is GTSNPN, CDR2 SVGIG (reference sequence). V gave up 5 bases and J gave up 3 bases; unmatched junction bases: 6. For the CDR3, the DNA is TGTGCCTGGGCCAAAGACAGGGGCTACGAGCAGTACTTC. Protein product: CAWAKDRGYEQYF.

This chain links TRBV27 with TRBJ2-2, with 9 positions matching TRBD2. The length of the CDR3 is 16 residues. V gave up 1 base and J gave up 5 bases; unmatched junction bases: 5. Germline V lookup: CDR1 MNHEY, CDR2 SMNVEV (reference sequence). The CDR3 DNA reads TGTGCCAGCAGTTTATTGGCGGGAGGGCGAACCGGGGAGCTGTTTTTT. As protein: CASSLLAGGRTGELFF.

The CDR3 bases are TGCGCCAGCAGCCTAGGACTACTCACCGGGGAGCTGTTTTTT. Translated, it gives CASSLGLLTGELFF. The chain uses TRBV5-1 and TRBJ2-2; weak D call: TRBD2 (6 bases). Trimming pared 4 bases from V and 4 bases from J, leaving 11 bases between. Germline loops: CDR1 SGHRS, CDR2 YFSETQ. The CDR3 is 14 residues long.

This clone showed up just a few times. The chain recombines TRBV27 with TRBJ2-1, with D perhaps being TRBD1 or TRBD2 (5 bases each). Germline V gives CDR1 MNHEY, CDR2 SMNVEV (reference sequence). CDR3 length equals 15 residues. Trimming removed 2 bases at V and 1 base at J, with 9 bases between. CDR3 residues: CASSLQGVSYNEQFF. The CDR3 nucleotides read TGTGCCAGCAGTTTACAGGGAGTTTCCTACAATGAGCAGTTCTTC.

The chain recombines TRBV30 with TRBJ1-3; D is perhaps TRBD1 (5 bases). The ends were cut back, 5 bases at V and 4 bases at J, with 18 bases in the middle. The length of the CDR3 is 15 residues. From germline, CDR1 is GTSNPN and CDR2 SVGIG (reference sequence). This chain's CDR3 is CAWGTGGGPGNTIYF. For the CDR3, the DNA is TGTGCCTGGGGGACGGGAGGAGGCCCAGGAAACACCATATATTTT.

This clone came up a few times. The chain joins TRBV2 to TRBJ2-7; maybe TRBD2 (5 bases). CDR1 and CDR2 (germline): SNHLY, FYNNEI. The CDR3 has 15 amino acids. Trimming took off 3 bases at V and 3 bases at J, with 15 bases between the two ends. CDR3 protein: CASSEGRTRIYEQYF. For the CDR3, the DNA is TGTGCCAGCAGTGAGGGCAGAACTAGGATCTACGAGCAGTACTTC.

This clone was seen only a few times. The chain carries TRBV11-2 and TRBJ1-2; maybe TRBD1 (6 bases). The length of the CDR3 is 12 residues. Germline CDR1 SGHAT, CDR2 FQNNGV. The V end lost 2 bases, the J end lost 8 bases, and 9 bases lay between the germline ends. The CDR3 protein is CASSLNRVGYTF. CDR3 in DNA: TGTGCCAGCAGCTTAAACAGGGTAGGCTACACCTTC. The variable domain in full, with the rest retrieved from reference TRBV11-2 and TRBJ1-2, is EAGVAQSPRYKIIEKRQSVAFWCNPISGHATLYWYQQILGQGPKLLIQFQNNGVVDDSQLPKDRFSAERLKGVDSTLKIQPAKLEDSAVYLCASSLNRVGYTFGSGTRLTVV.

The chain employs TRBV28 and TRBJ2-7; weak D call: TRBD1 (5 bases). Germline CDR1 is MDHEN and CDR2 is SYDVKM. The CDR3 totals 12 residues. The V gene lost 5 bases and the J gene lost 6 bases, with 11 bases spanning the gap. The CDR3 DNA reads TGTGCCAGCAGTCTCGACAGATCCGAGCAGTACTTC. Its translation is CASSLDRSEQYF.

The chain is built from TRBV4-1 and TRBJ2-1, with D tentatively TRBD2 (7 bases). CDR3 size: 16 residues. Germline-derived CDR1 and CDR2 are MGHRA and YSYEKL. Trimming took off 4 bases at V and 12 bases at J, with 25 bases between the two ends. The CDR3, as DNA: TGCGCCAGCAGCCGGAGACAGCTAGGGGGAGGGGAAGCGCAGTTCTTC. It codes for CASSRRQLGGGEAQFF.

CDR3 DNA sequence: TGTGCCAGCACCCCCACTGGCGGGGCTAGCGGGATCGAAACCTACGAGCAGTACTTC. It specifies CASTPTGGASGIETYEQYF. The V call is TRBV28, the J call TRBJ2-7; 9 nucleotides match TRBD2. This CDR3 comprises 19 residues. Germline V lookup: CDR1 MDHEN, CDR2 SYDVKM. Unmatched junction bases numbered 21, after V lost 7 bases and J lost 2 bases. The full variable domain, completed using reference TRBV28 and TRBJ2-7, is DVKVTQSSRYLVKRTGEKVFLECVQDMDHENMFWYRQDPGLGLRLIYFSYDVKMKEKGDIPEGYSVSREKKERFSLILESASTNQTSMYLCASTPTGGASGIETYEQYFGPGTRLTVT.

As DNA, the CDR3 is TGTGCCAGCAGTTCAACGTACTCGTATAGCAATCAGCCCCAGCATTTT. Protein: CASSSTYSYSNQPQHF. The gene calls are TRBV27 and TRBJ1-5, with no clear D. The CDR3 length is 16 residues. CDR1 and CDR2 from the germline V gene are MNHEY and SMNVEV (reference sequence). The ends were cut back, 4 bases at V and 0 bases at J, with 13 bases in the middle.

This rearrangement joins TRBV7-9 to TRBJ1-1; 10 bases agree with TRBD1. This CDR3 region has 15 residues. V lost 4 bases and J lost 6; bases outside the gene matches: 8. Looked up from germline, CDR1 is SEHNR and CDR2 is FQNEAQ (reference sequence). The CDR3 sequence: CASSSPGTGEPEAFF. Here the CDR3 DNA reads TGTGCCAGCAGCTCCCCCGGGACAGGGGAACCTGAAGCTTTCTTT.

The sample holds a few counts of this clone. The rearrangement uses TRBV28 and TRBJ2-2; D may be TRBD2 (5 bases). Trimming cost V 7 bases and J 0 bases, with 12 bases left between them. The CDR3 runs to 15 residues. Germline loops: CDR1 MDHEN, CDR2 SYDVKM. CDR3 nucleotides: TGTGCCAGCACTATTACAGCGGCGAACACCGGGGAGCTGTTTTTT. This sequence encodes CASTITAANTGELFF. Full variable domain (rest looked up from reference TRBV28 and TRBJ2-2): DVKVTQSSRYLVKRTGEKVFLECVQDMDHENMFWYRQDPGLGLRLIYFSYDVKMKEKGDIPEGYSVSREKKERFSLILESASTNQTSMYLCASTITAANTGELFFGEGSRLTVL.

The CDR3: CASSQQTGYYGYTF. CDR3 coding DNA: TGTGCCAGCTCACAACAGACAGGGTACTATGGCTACACCTTC. V gene TRBV18 combines with J gene TRBJ1-2; 7 bases agree with TRBD1. Germline trimming cut 4 bases from V and 3 bases from J; bases unmatched to any gene: 5. This CDR3 contains 14 residues. From germline, CDR1 is KGHSH and CDR2 LQKENI.